This T cell receptor (beta chain) was captured by sequencing in a study of PD-L1 blockade in urothelial cancer. In the study overall: The patients' atezolizumab therapy, 1,200 mg intravenously every 3 weeks, started at some point between 2013 and 2014.

As to time point: peripheral blood 6 weeks after treatment start. Urothelial carcinoma affected the patients, and it was locally advanced or metastatic. The CDR3 runs to 14 residues. V gave up 4 bases and J gave up 9 bases; unmatched junction bases: 9. CDR1 is MRHNA and CDR2 is SNTAGT in the germline V gene. This table comes from immunoSEQ multiplex PCR, and its TCRdb copy is limited to in-frame clones, with some not included. The repertoire holds 100,000 to 150,000 clones, with more than 70% as singletons. The sample holds a few counts of this clone. The V and J genes are TRBV6-4 and TRBJ2-1; 7 bases fit TRBD2. Sequencing used PBMCs, obtained around atezolizumab (anti-PD-L1) treatment. This clonotype was obtained from a man over 45 with urothelial cancer. CDR3: CASSVRLAQGEQFF. The DNA of the CDR3 is TGTGCCAGCAGTGTCCGACTAGCCCAGGGTGAGCAGTTCTTC.